The 3 T cell receptor beta chains below all came from one sample that was sequenced in a study of human T cells and chemical hapten exposure. Time point noted: patch test 2, 6 weeks after DPC sensitization. Specified treatment: therapeutic diphenylcyclopropenone sensitization with weekly scalp DPC. Via MiXCR, TCRdb re-called the RACE reads, giving one row per CDR3 protein. Among about 140,000 distinct CDR3 sequences listed, 10% to 15% were seen once. The source material was whole blood, sampled in connection with sensitization to the hapten diphenylcyclopropenone (DPC). These receptors originate from a woman between 45 and 65 years old with alopecia areata. Some clones in this sample may be carry-over from other donors' samples.

This chain uses TRBV11-2 with TRBJ2-1, with 9 bases matching TRBD2. With V trimmed by 5 bases and J by 12 bases, 8 bases remained unmatched. CDR1 and CDR2 (germline): SGHAT, FQNNGV. The CDR3 loop spans 13 amino acids. DNA for the CDR3: TGTGCCAGCAGCCCTCAGCGGGGGGTTCGGCAGTTCTTC. Its protein product is CASSPQRGVRQFF.

The J gene is TRBJ1-3, the V gene TRBV3-1; D is unclear. The V gene's germline CDR1 is LGHDT and CDR2 YNNKEL (reference sequence). Trimming removed 1 base at V and 4 bases at J, with 14 bases between. The CDR3 loop spans 16 amino acids. CDR3 region: CASSQAFRVTGNTIYF. CDR3 nucleotide sequence: TGTGCCAGCAGCCAAGCTTTCCGAGTGACCGGAAACACCATATATTTT.

In its sample, this clonotype was seen a few times. The chain joins TRBV29-1 to TRBJ2-7; 8 bases agree with TRBD2. CDR3 length equals 12 residues. Per the germline V gene, CDR1 is SQVTM and CDR2 is ANQGSEA. The V gene end was trimmed by 4 bases and the J gene end by 5 bases; junction bases not matched to a gene: 4. The CDR3 sequence: CSVAREGHEQYF. CDR3 in DNA: TGCAGCGTTGCCCGGGAGGGCCACGAGCAGTACTTC.